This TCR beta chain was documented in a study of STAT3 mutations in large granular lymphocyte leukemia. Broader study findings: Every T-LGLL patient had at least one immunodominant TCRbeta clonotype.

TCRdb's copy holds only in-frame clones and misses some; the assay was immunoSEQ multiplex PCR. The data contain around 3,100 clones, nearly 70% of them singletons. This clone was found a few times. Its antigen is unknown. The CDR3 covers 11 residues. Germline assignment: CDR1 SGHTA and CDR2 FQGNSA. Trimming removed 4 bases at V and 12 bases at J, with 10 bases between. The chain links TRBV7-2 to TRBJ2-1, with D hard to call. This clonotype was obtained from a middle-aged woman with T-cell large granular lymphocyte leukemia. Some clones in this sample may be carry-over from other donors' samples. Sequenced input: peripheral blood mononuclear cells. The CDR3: CASSSRTGQFF. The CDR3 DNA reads TGTGCCAGCAGCTCCCGGACGGGGCAGTTCTTC.